The entry below gives a single TCR beta chain sequence along with its context. The target antigen is unknown. The germline V gene has CDR1 LGHNT and CDR2 FRNRAP. The CDR3 runs 16 residues. V gave up 0 bases and J gave up 7 bases; unmatched junction bases: 9. Using immunoSEQ multiplex PCR, the repertoire was profiled, and TCRdb retains in-frame clones only, with some absent. The sample holds about 130,000 clones, 79% seen once. This sample is drawn from a study of cytotoxic CD8 clonotypes in ibrutinib-treated CLL. Looking at the study overall: Response samples were drawn at a median of about eleven months of treatment, range 6 to 36. Mean productive templates were about 250,000; mean productive rearrangements were approximately 94,000. Study-level findings and limits: Sustained-remission and progressing patients had unequal sampling times. Patients had baseline clonality above age-matched healthy donors, and this clonality moved with circulating CD8+ T-cell counts.

The sequencing here drew on PBMCs, taken after 12 months of ibrutinib treatment. This sequence joins TRBV12-5 and TRBJ1-5, with 7 bases that match TRBD1. The sequence was collected from a human donor with chronic lymphocytic leukemia. The CDR3 nucleotides are TGTGCTAGTGGTTTGGTAGATAGGGACAGAAGCCAGCCCCAGCATTTT. This codes for CASGLVDRDRSQPQHF.